The 14 T cell receptor beta chains listed next were all sequenced from one sample in a study of blood T cell repertoires in COVID-19. Some clones are missing from TCRdb's copy, which holds only in-frame ones; the method was immunoSEQ multiplex PCR. This sample has around 210,000 clones; roughly 80% occur once, and the top ten carry roughly 7.8%. Sequencing was performed on peripheral blood. The receptors stem from a woman of 80 years or more with COVID-19, enrolled during active disease.

The V and J genes are TRBV7-9 and TRBJ1-4; weak D call: TRBD1 (6 bases). V dropped 5 bases and J dropped 3 bases, with 16 bases sitting between them. The length of the CDR3 is 16 residues. From germline, CDR1 is SEHNR and CDR2 FQNEAQ (reference sequence). The CDR3 spells CASSPTGGGPNEKLFF. The CDR3 DNA is TGTGCCAGCAGCCCTACCGGGGGGGGGCCTAATGAAAAACTGTTTTTT.

As to this clone: The junction does not match germline at one end; this may be a read error. The rearrangement uses TRBV6-1 and TRBJ2-1; the match to TRBD2 covers 8 bases. Germline CDR1 is MNHNS and CDR2 is SASEGT. The CDR3 is 13 residues long. The chain's CDR3 is CASSDLGTRALLF. CDR3 bases: TGTGCCAGCAGTGACCTTGGGACTAGGGCCCTGCTCTTC.

V gene TRBV28 combines with J gene TRBJ2-3, with 9 bases identical to TRBD1. Germline trimming cut 5 bases from V and 5 bases from J; bases unmatched to any gene: 5. This CDR3 comprises 14 residues. From germline, CDR1 is MDHEN and CDR2 SYDVKM. The CDR3 is CASSPGQGLDTQYF. The CDR3 DNA sequence: TGTGCCAGCAGTCCAGGACAGGGGTTAGATACGCAGTATTTT.

In this sample, this clone turned up a few times. The rearrangement joins TRBV3-1 (or the pseudogene TRBV3-2) to TRBJ2-7; D remains ambiguous. The germline gives CDR1 LGHDT, CDR2 YNNKEL (reference sequence). V dropped 1 base and J dropped 4 bases, with 11 bases sitting between them. The CDR3 loop spans 14 amino acids. CDR3 region: CASSQVAGAYEQYF. For the CDR3, the DNA is TGTGCCAGCAGCCAAGTTGCCGGAGCATACGAGCAGTACTTC.

This clone occurred once. Here the CDR3 DNA reads TGTGCCAGCAGCTCCGGGACTAGCGGGCGATCCCGATCGCAGTATTTT. Protein sequence: CASSSGTSGRSRSQYF. J is TRBJ2-3 and V is TRBV5-4; 12 bases agree with TRBD2. V trimming: 3 bases; J trimming: 10 bases; junction bases outside the gene matches: 12. CDR1 SGHNT and CDR2 YYREEE come from the germline V gene (reference sequence). This CDR3 has 16 amino acids.

This clone has just one count. The chain couples TRBV5-4 to TRBJ1-6; no reliable D call. Trimming took off 1 base at V and 7 bases at J, with 3 bases between the two ends. Germline assignment: CDR1 SGHNT and CDR2 YYREEE (reference sequence). CDR3 length: 12 amino acids. The CDR3 coding sequence is TGTGCCAGCAGCTTGCAGAATTCACCCCTCCACTTT. Protein: CASSLQNSPLHF.

This clone was detected only once. The V and J genes are TRBV6-5 and TRBJ1-3; no reliable D call. Between the trimmed V and J ends, which lost 0 bases and 6 bases, there was a span of 12 bases. The CDR3 covers 15 residues. CDR1 is MNHEY and CDR2 is SVGAGI in the germline V gene. CDR3 sequence: CASSYSSRGSNTIYF. The CDR3 DNA follows: TGTGCCAGCAGTTACTCGAGTCGGGGTTCAAACACCATATATTTT.

The rearrangement uses TRBV3-1 (or the pseudogene TRBV3-2) and TRBJ2-1; 7 bases line up with TRBD2. Germline CDR1 and CDR2: LGHDT and YNNKEL (reference sequence). The CDR3 is made up of 15 amino acids. J gave up 9 bases and V 4 bases, and 12 bases lay outside the gene matches. The CDR3 loop is CASSLGLVGVGEQFF. CDR3 coding DNA: TGTGCCAGCAGCCTTGGACTAGTTGGCGTCGGTGAGCAGTTCTTC.

The V gene is TRBV28, the J gene TRBJ2-2, with 7 bases that match TRBD1. The CDR3 loop spans 15 amino acids. J was trimmed by 4 bases and V by 4 bases; bases with no gene match: 6. Germline-derived CDR1 and CDR2 are MDHEN and SYDVKM. The CDR3 DNA follows: TGTGCCAGCAGTTCCCCGGGACAGATCACCGGGGAGCTGTTTTTT. Protein sequence: CASSSPGQITGELFF.

V and J are TRBV28 and TRBJ1-1; D might be TRBD1 (5 bases). This CDR3 contains 12 residues. V dropped 10 bases and J dropped 1 base, with 10 bases sitting between them. Looked up from germline, CDR1 is MDHEN and CDR2 is SYDVKM. The CDR3 sequence is CATQDRNTEAFF. The CDR3 DNA sequence: TGTGCCACCCAAGACAGGAACACTGAAGCTTTCTTT.

The chain combines TRBV28 with TRBJ2-6; D ambiguous. This CDR3 has 14 residues. Germline V gives CDR1 MDHEN, CDR2 SYDVKM. V gave up 10 bases and J gave up 0 bases, with 10 bases separating them. The CDR3 nucleotides read TGTGCCACCAAAAGAGGCTCTGGGGCCAACGTCCTGACTTTC. This codes for CATKRGSGANVLTF.

The chain is built from TRBV24-1 and TRBJ2-3, with D possibly matching TRBD2 (5 bases). The CDR3 is 17 residues long. The V and J ends lost 5 bases and 1 base respectively, with 18 bases between them. CDR1 and CDR2 (germline): KGHDR, SFDVKD. CDR3 coding DNA: TGTGCCACCAGTGGGGCTCTGGGAGAATCGGGCACAGATACGCAGTATTTT. Protein sequence: CATSGALGESGTDTQYF.

The rearrangement links TRBV5-1 to TRBJ1-3, with D tentatively TRBD1 (5 bases). Germline CDR1 SGHRS, CDR2 YFSETQ. V was trimmed by 1 base and J by 4 bases, leaving 12 bases between them. The CDR3 is 15 amino acids. The CDR3 bases are TGCGCCAGCAGCTTGTCTCAGGGCTCGGGAAACACCATATATTTT. Translating gives CASSLSQGSGNTIYF. The variable domain in full, with the rest retrieved from reference TRBV5-1 and TRBJ1-3, is KAGVTQTPRYLIKTRGQQVTLSCSPISGHRSVSWYQQTPGQGLQFLFEYFSETQRNKGNFPGRFSGRQFSNSRSEMNVSTLELGDSALYLCASSLSQGSGNTIYFGEGSWLTVV.

This chain links TRBV19 with TRBJ1-5; 8 positions agree with TRBD1. The CDR3 extends over 15 amino acids. Germline V CDR1 and CDR2: LNHDA, SQIVND (reference sequence). The junction had 6 bases not matched to a gene; V was cut back by 4 bases and J by 4 bases. CDR3 in DNA: TGTGCCAGTAGTAGCTCAGGGGGCTTAAATCAGCCCCAGCATTTT. This translates into CASSSSGGLNQPQHF.